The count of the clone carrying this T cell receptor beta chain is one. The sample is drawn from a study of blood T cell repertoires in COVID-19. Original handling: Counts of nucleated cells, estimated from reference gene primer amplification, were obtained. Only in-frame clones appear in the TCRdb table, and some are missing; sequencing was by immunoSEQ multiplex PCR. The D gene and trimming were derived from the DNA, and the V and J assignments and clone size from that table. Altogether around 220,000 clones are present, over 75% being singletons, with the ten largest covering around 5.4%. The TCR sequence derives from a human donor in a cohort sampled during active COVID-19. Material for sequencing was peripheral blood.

As DNA, the CDR3 is TGTGCCAGCTCACGTGAAGGGGACGAGCAGTACTTC. Its translation: CASSREGDEQYF. The J gene is TRBJ2-7, the V gene TRBV18; a weak D match, TRBD1 (5 bases). This CDR3 contains 12 residues. Germline V gene lookup returns CDR1 KGHSH and CDR2 LQKENI. The ends were cut back, 4 bases at V and 5 bases at J, with 9 bases in the middle.